A selection of T cell receptor beta chains follows, all from one sample in a study of glioma-infiltrating T cells after dendritic cell vaccination. Method: immunoSEQ multiplex PCR; TCRdb's copy keeps in-frame clones and lacks some. Of more than 85,000 clones listed, over 75% are singletons. The sample in question was blood, obtained before dendritic cell vaccination. Every receptor here comes from a human donor with glioblastoma. The CDR3 runs from the conserved cysteine through the conserved F or W. D genes are given only for firm matches. Expanded clones are given a class, and other clones once, few, many or no size at all.

D | J | size | V | DNA | CDR3
TRBD2 | TRBJ2-7 | NA | TRBV6-5 | TGTGCCAGCAGTTACCCCGGACTAGCGGGAAGATACGAGCAGTACTTC | CASSYPGLAGRYEQYF
TRBD2 | TRBJ2-1 | NA | TRBV6-5 | TGTGCCAGCAGTTACTCAACGGGGGGGGAGGAGTTCTTC | CASSYSTGGEEFF
NA | TRBJ2-7 | NA | TRBV5-4 | TGTGCCAGCAGCAGCCTACAGGCGGGGCCCTACGAGCAGTACTTC | CASSSLQAGPYEQYF
TRBD1 | TRBJ2-4 | NA | TRBV19 | TGTGCCAGTAGTGTCCCGGGACAGGGGGCCAAAAACATTCAGTACTTC | CASSVPGQGAKNIQYF
TRBD1 | TRBJ1-3 | NA | TRBV6-5 | TGTGCCAGCAGTACGACAGGGATGTCTGGAAACACCATATATTTT | CASSTTGMSGNTIYF
NA | TRBJ2-2 | few | TRBV19 | TGTGCCAGTAGTATCCAGCGGGTTACAGGCGGGGAGCTGTTTTTT | CASSIQRVTGGELFF
TRBD2 | TRBJ2-7 | NA | TRBV6-1 | TGTGCCAGCATAGTGGGCGGGAGCTCCTACGAGCAGTACTTC | CASIVGGSSYEQYF
NA | TRBJ2-1 | NA | TRBV4-1 | TGCGCCAGCAGCCAAGCCTCGCACCGATCCGGTGAGCAGTTCTTC | CASSQASHRSGEQFF
NA | TRBJ2-3 | NA | TRBV10-2 | TGCGCCAGCAGTGAGTCTTTACCGGGACTCTCTCCTTATACGCAGTATTTT | CASSESLPGLSPYTQYF
NA | TRBJ2-5 | NA | TRBV7-2 | TGTGCGAGCCAGGGTGTTTCGGAGACCCAGTACTTC | CASQGVSETQYF
TRBD2 | TRBJ2-3 | NA | TRBV7-2 | TGTGCCACCAGAGCGGGAGGGTTCACAGATACGCAGTATTTT | CATRAGGFTDTQYF
TRBD1 | TRBJ2-7 | NA | TRBV5-7 | TGTGCCAGCAGCTTGGCCGGGACAGGGGCCTCCTACGAGCAGTACTTC | CASSLAGTGASYEQYF
NA | TRBJ2-3 | NA | TRBV2 | TGTGCCAGCAGTGACCCCTCGGGGGGCTCTAGCACAGATACGCAGTATTTT | CASSDPSGGSSTDTQYF
NA | TRBJ1-1 | NA | TRBV5-1 | TGCGCCAGCAGCCCCCGGGGGGGGACACTGAACACTGAAGCTTTCTTT | CASSPRGGTLNTEAFF
NA | TRBJ2-2 | NA | TRBV12-1 | TGTGCCAGCAGCCAAAACCCAGAAACCAACACCGGGGAGCTGTTTTTT | CASSQNPETNTGELFF
NA | TRBJ2-1 | NA | TRBV5-4 | TGTGCCAGCAGCTTGGAGGGAGGAGTGTGGAATGAGCAGTTCTTC | CASSLEGGVWNEQFF
TRBD2 | TRBJ2-1 | NA | TRBV27 | TGTGCCAGCAGTAAGCGGGGGGTCTCCTACAATGAGCAGTTCTTC | CASSKRGVSYNEQFF
TRBD2 | TRBJ2-3 | NA | TRBV9 | TGTGCCAGCAGCGTAGGAGGGACTAGCGGAATCACAGATACGCAGTATTTT | CASSVGGTSGITDTQYF
NA | TRBJ1-5 | once | TRBV19 | TGTGCCAGTAGTTCCTACCCGACAGTGGGCAGCAATCAGCCCCAGCATTTT | CASSSYPTVGSNQPQHF
NA | TRBJ1-4 | NA | TRBV6-1 | TGTGCCAGCAGTCCGACGGGGACTAATGAAAAACTGTTTTTT | CASSPTGTNEKLFF
NA | TRBJ1-2 | NA | TRBV27 | TGTGCCAGCAGTCCTCACAGGGCACCTGGCTACACCTTC | CASSPHRAPGYTF
NA | TRBJ1-4 | NA | TRBV5-1 | TGCGCCAGCAGCCAGGGAAGGCCAGGGATTGAAAAACTGTTTTTT | CASSQGRPGIEKLFF
NA | TRBJ2-1 | NA | TRBV5-1 | TGCGCCAGCAGCCTAGCCGGCGGGGCCGGTCTCGATGAGCAGTTCTTC | CASSLAGGAGLDEQFF
TRBD1 | TRBJ2-7 | NA | TRBV19 | TGTGCCAGTAGCATACAGGGGAGCTCCTACGAGCAGTACTTC | CASSIQGSSYEQYF
TRBD1 | TRBJ1-5 | NA | TRBV18 | TGTGCCAGCTCACCTATCGGGACAGGGGGCGGTCAGCCCCAGCATTTT | CASSPIGTGGGQPQHF
NA | TRBJ1-6 | NA | TRBV18 | TGTGCCAGCTCACGGGGAGGGGGTTCACCCCTCCACTTT | CASSRGGGSPLHF
TRBD1 | TRBJ2-5 | NA | TRBV6-6 | TGTGCCAGCAGTTACGGGACAGACCAAGAGACCCAGTACTTC | CASSYGTDQETQYF
NA | TRBJ1-1 | NA | TRBV6-1 | TGTGCCAGCAGTGAAGCGGCTGTTGAAGCTTTCTTT | CASSEAAVEAFF
NA | TRBJ2-7 | NA | TRBV7-9 | TGTGCCAGCAGCGACTCTAGGCGGGCCTACGAGCAGTACTTC | CASSDSRRAYEQYF
NA | TRBJ2-6 | NA | TRBV25-1 | TGTGCCAGCAGTGCCCGGGGGATCGGGGCCAACGTCCTGACTTTC | CASSARGIGANVLTF
NA | TRBJ2-7 | NA | TRBV27 | TGTGTCAGCAGTTTACGACAGGTTGGCTACGAGCAGTACTTC | CVSSLRQVGYEQYF
TRBD2 | TRBJ2-3 | NA | TRBV4-1 | TGCGCCAGCAGCCCCGGGACTAGCGGTTACACAGATACGCAGTATTTT | CASSPGTSGYTDTQYF
NA | TRBJ1-5 | NA | TRBV4-1 | TGCGCCAGCAGCCAAGAATACAGGGGCAATCAGCCCCAGCATTTT | CASSQEYRGNQPQHF
NA | TRBJ2-5 | once | TRBV13 | TGTGCCAGCAGCCCGAGGGATGGGGAGACCCAGTACTTC | CASSPRDGETQYF
NA | TRBJ1-2 | NA | TRBV5-1 | TGCGCCAGCAGCTTAACGGGGAGGGGCTACACCTTC | CASSLTGRGYTF
NA | TRBJ1-2 | NA | TRBV27 | TGTGCCAGCAGTTTAGTCAGGGTTTACTATGGCTACACCTTC | CASSLVRVYYGYTF
TRBD2 | TRBJ2-7 | few | TRBV15 | TGTGCCACCAGCAGGAGGACTAGCTTTGACGAGCAGTACTTC | CATSRRTSFDEQYF
NA | TRBJ1-1 | NA | TRBV15 | TGTGCCACCAGCCCCTCATTGCAGCGAGCTTTCTTT | CATSPSLQRAFF
NA | TRBJ2-2 | NA | TRBV7-9 | TGTGCCAGCAGCTTAGGACAGGCGAACACCGGGGAGCTGTTTTTT | CASSLGQANTGELFF
TRBD1 | TRBJ2-7 | NA | TRBV10-2 | TGCGCCAGCAGTACAGGGGGCTACGAGCAGTACTTC | CASSTGGYEQYF
NA | TRBJ1-1 | NA | TRBV5-1 | TGCGCCAGCAGCCCCCCTGGGAGGATGAACACTGAAGCTTTCTTT | CASSPPGRMNTEAFF
TRBD2 | TRBJ2-2 | NA | TRBV5-1 | TGCGCCAGCAGCTTGTTGGGACTAGCGGGGCGTACCGGGGAGCTGTTTTTT | CASSLLGLAGRTGELFF
NA | TRBJ1-4 | NA | TRBV6-5 | TGTGCCAGCAAATCGGGTGAAAAACTGTTTTTT | CASKSGEKLFF
NA | TRBJ2-3 | NA | TRBV15 | TGTGCCACCAGCAGAGAGGGACATCGCACAGATACGCAGTATTTT | CATSREGHRTDTQYF
NA | TRBJ1-6 | NA | TRBV6-1 | TGTGCCAGCAGTGAAAGGGGAAGTAATTCACCCCTCCACTTT | CASSERGSNSPLHF
NA | TRBJ2-7 | NA | TRBV28 | TGTGCCAGCAGTTTCATTTCCTACGAGCAGTACTTC | CASSFISYEQYF
TRBD2 | TRBJ2-3 | NA | TRBV7-2 | TGTGCCAGCAGCTTAGATCGCGGGAGGGGAAAGGGGGATACGCAGTATTTT | CASSLDRGRGKGDTQYF
NA | TRBJ1-5 | NA | TRBV7-9 | TGTGCCAGCAGCTTAAGGGGTTTCAATCAGCCCCAGCATTTT | CASSLRGFNQPQHF